Here is one T cell receptor beta chain with its context. The antigen is not known. The germline gives CDR1 SGHTA, CDR2 FQGNSA. Trimming took 2 bases from V and 3 from J; bases not matched to a gene: 5. This CDR3 region has 16 residues. The source of the sample is a study of blood T cells in healthy people across ages. Study-level results: The percentage of naive T cells correlated strongly with TCR beta diversity. With unsorted PBMCs, a conclusive comparison of naive versus antigen-experienced cells was not possible. Higher diversity and more naive CD4+ cells were features of long-lived donors, compared to aged donors.

Per sample, at least 5 micrograms of total RNA were extracted. The second PCR ran roughly 7 to 11 cycles with a sample-barcoded 5' primer and J-beta primers. TCRdb re-derived calls from the 5' RACE reads in MiXCR, one entry per CDR3 protein. This sample carries about 670,000 distinct CDR3 sequences, around 41% of them seen once, and the ten largest clones take around 30%. The sample comprised blood. V usage is TRBV7-2 and J usage is TRBJ1-3; TRBD1 aligns across 9 bases. This clonotype was obtained from a man of 80 years or more in good health. The CDR3 reads CASSLRGTGFGNTIYF. CDR3 bases: TGTGCCAGCAGCTTAAGGGGGACAGGGTTTGGAAACACCATATATTTT. Variable domain in full (rest from reference TRBV7-2 and TRBJ1-3): GAGVSQSPSNKVTEKGKDVELRCDPISGHTALYWYRQSLGQGLEFLIYFQGNSAPDKSGLPSDRFSAERTGGSVSTLTIQRTQQEDSAVYLCASSLRGTGFGNTIYFGEGSWLTVV.